The 10 T cell receptor beta chains reported below all come from one sample, sequenced in a study of spatial heterogeneity in lung cancer. Time point indicated: sample taken at primary tumor resection. Unsorted whole RNA of tumor, nontumor lung or frozen PBMC was sequenced. TCRdb analysed the 5' RACE reads with MiXCR anew, one entry per CDR3 protein. The table records some 87,000 distinct CDR3 sequences, roughly 10% of them present only once. Specimen: PBMCs, collected at surgery. Receptors were obtained from a male donor with early-stage non-small cell lung cancer.

The J gene is TRBJ2-7, the V gene TRBV10-3; 7 nucleotides line up with TRBD1. The V and J ends lost 10 bases and 7 bases, in that order; junction bases with no gene match: 10. Germline values: CDR1 ENHRY, CDR2 SYGVKD. This CDR3 comprises 12 residues. Here the CDR3 DNA reads TGTGCCACCGAGGACAGGTCAAGGGAGCAGTACTTC. As protein: CATEDRSREQYF.

V is TRBV29-1 and J is TRBJ2-7; D uncertain. CDR1 SQVTM and CDR2 ANQGSEA come from the germline V gene. Trimming removed 4 bases from V and 2 bases from J, with 9 bases in between. There are 12 residues in the CDR3. CDR3 bases: TGCAGCGTTGGTGAGGTTCCCTACGAGCAGTACTTC. It specifies CSVGEVPYEQYF.

The chain couples TRBV5-4 to TRBJ1-5; 8 positions agree with TRBD1. V lost 1 base, J lost 8 bases, and 2 bases stayed unmatched. Germline CDR1 reads SGHNT; CDR2 reads YYREEE (reference sequence). The CDR3 length is 13 residues. CDR3 loop: CASSLQGAKPQHF. The DNA of the CDR3 is TGTGCCAGCAGCTTGCAGGGGGCGAAGCCCCAGCATTTT.

V is TRBV5-4 and J is TRBJ2-7; D not certain. Trimming took 0 bases from V and 6 from J, leaving 7 bases between them. Germline-derived CDR1 and CDR2 are SGHNT and YYREEE (reference sequence). The CDR3 is 12 residues long. The CDR3 here is CASSLGPSEQYF. CDR3 nucleotide sequence: TGTGCCAGCAGCTTGGGGCCGAGCGAGCAGTACTTC.

This clonotype came up many times. This sequence joins TRBV20-1 and TRBJ2-3, with D tentatively TRBD1 (6 bases). The CDR3 sequence is 15 residues long. Germline V lookup: CDR1 DFQATT, CDR2 SNEGSKA (reference sequence). V was shortened by 1 base and J by 5 bases, with 16 bases between the two germline ends. In nucleotides, the CDR3 is TGCAGTGCTAGAGGACAGGTGGGGTACGGAGATACGCAGTATTTT. Translating it yields CSARGQVGYGDTQYF.

In nucleotides, the CDR3 is TGTGCCAGTAGTATAATCCCCTCTGAGACCCAGTACTTC. It encodes CASSIIPSETQYF. V gene TRBV19 combines with J gene TRBJ2-5, with D unresolved. Germline CDR1 is LNHDA and CDR2 is SQIVND (reference sequence). V shed 2 bases and J shed 5 bases, with 9 bases lying between them. The CDR3 covers 13 residues. The full variable domain, rest sourced from reference TRBV19 and TRBJ2-5, is DGGITQSPKYLFRKEGQNVTLSCEQNLNHDAMYWYRQDPGQGLRLIYYSQIVNDFQKGDIAEGYSVSREKKESFPLTVTSAQKNPTAFYLCASSIIPSETQYFGPGTRLLVL.

This clonotype was counted only a few times. The V call is TRBV9, the J call TRBJ2-5, with D unclear. This CDR3 has 13 residues. V lost 2 bases and J 0 bases, leaving 5 bases between the germline ends. Germline values: CDR1 SGDLS, CDR2 YYNGEE. This CDR3 is CASSVGYQETQYF. The CDR3 region has the DNA TGTGCCAGCAGCGTGGGGTACCAAGAGACCCAGTACTTC.

This clonotype qualifies as medium-sized. The genes are TRBV20-1 and TRBJ1-6; D gene unclear. CDR3 length equals 15 residues. Trimming shortened V by 1 base and J by 0 bases, and 7 bases separated the two germline ends. The germline V gene encodes CDR1 DFQATT and CDR2 SNEGSKA (reference sequence). CDR3 sequence reads: CSARAGFSYNSPLHF. The DNA of the CDR3 is TGCAGTGCTAGAGCCGGGTTCTCCTATAATTCACCCCTCCACTTT.

This rearrangement joins TRBV7-6 to TRBJ1-1; 10 bases line up with TRBD1. With 5 bases clipped from V and 2 bases from J, the junction kept 11 bases outside the gene matches. This CDR3 has 17 amino acids. Germline loops: CDR1 SGHVS, CDR2 FNYEAQ. CDR3 residues: CASSPKTGGAGNTEAFF. The CDR3 DNA reads as TGTGCCAGCAGCCCCAAGACAGGGGGCGCGGGAAACACTGAAGCTTTCTTT. The full variable domain, with the rest looked up from reference TRBV7-6 and TRBJ1-1, is GAGVSQSPRYKVTKRGQDVALRCDPISGHVSLYWYRQALGQGPEFLTYFNYEAQQDKSGLPNDRFSAERPEGSISTLTIQRTEQRDSAMYRCASSPKTGGAGNTEAFFGQGTRLTVV.

This clonotype was seen repeatedly, ten times or more. The chain has TRBV28 and TRBJ2-1, with 8 bases fitting TRBD1. Germline CDR1 and CDR2: MDHEN and SYDVKM. The CDR3 runs to 12 residues. The J segment lost 7 bases and the V segment lost 4 bases, leaving 0 bases of the junction unmatched. Here the CDR3 DNA reads TGTGCCAGCAGTTGGACAGGGAATGAGCAGTTCTTC. Translating it yields CASSWTGNEQFF.